The clone carrying this T cell receptor beta chain was observed at least ten times. What it binds is not known. RNA transcripts provided the source from which TCR beta CDR3 regions were amplified. TCR CDR3 regions were first amplified by RT-PCR with HTBI primers. Via MiXCR, TCRdb re-called the multiplex PCR reads, giving one row per CDR3 protein. Among 380,000 or so distinct CDR3 sequences listed, about 15% were seen once. Hyperthyroidism had been newly diagnosed in patients aged 18 to 65, and its duration was under 2 months. Losses at the gene ends were 4 bases for V and 8 bases for J; bases not matched to a gene: 6. This CDR3 region has 14 residues. This specimen belongs to a study of T cells in Graves' hyperthyroidism and ophthalmopathy. Findings of the study overall: Clonotypes that were expanded in thyroid above 0.001 mostly appeared in blood too.

V and J are TRBV12-3 or TRBV12-4 and TRBJ2-4, with 9 bases that match TRBD1. Sequencing was carried out using blood. This clonotype was obtained from a woman aged 25 to 45 with Graves' hyperthyroidism. This CDR3 is CASSSRQGGDIQYF. CDR3 DNA: TGTGCCAGCAGTTCCCGACAGGGGGGAGACATTCAGTACTTC.